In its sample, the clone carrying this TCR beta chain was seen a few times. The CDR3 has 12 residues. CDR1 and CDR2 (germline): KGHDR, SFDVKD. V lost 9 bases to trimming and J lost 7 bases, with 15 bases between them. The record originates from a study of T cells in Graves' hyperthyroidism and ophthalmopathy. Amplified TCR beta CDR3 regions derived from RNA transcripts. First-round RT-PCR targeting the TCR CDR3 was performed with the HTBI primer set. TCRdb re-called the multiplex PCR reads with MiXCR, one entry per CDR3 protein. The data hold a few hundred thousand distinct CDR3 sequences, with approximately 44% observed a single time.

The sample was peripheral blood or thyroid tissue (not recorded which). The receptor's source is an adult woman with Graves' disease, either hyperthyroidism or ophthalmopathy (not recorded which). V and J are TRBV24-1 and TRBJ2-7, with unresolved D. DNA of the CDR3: TGTGCCACCGCGATGGACGGCGATGAGCAGTACTTC. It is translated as CATAMDGDEQYF.